The entry that follows covers one T cell receptor (beta chain) sequence. The source of the sample is a study of identical twins. Looked up from germline, CDR1 is SGHRS and CDR2 is YFSETQ. The CDR3 runs 15 residues. Trimming removed 0 bases from V and 6 bases from J, with 15 bases in between. TCRdb re-derived calls from the 5' RACE reads in MiXCR, one entry per CDR3 protein. The table includes under 450,000 distinct CDR3 sequences, roughly 20% detected once. The chain couples TRBV5-1 to TRBJ2-5; tentatively, D is TRBD1 or TRBD2 (6 bases each). The sequence was collected from a man between 50 and 59 years old in good health. The sequenced sample was naive T cells sorted from blood. Written as DNA, the CDR3 is TGCGCCAGCAGCTTGGGATCGGTAGGGGGGAAGACCCAGTACTTC. It codes for CASSLGSVGGKTQYF. Full variable domain (missing parts from reference TRBV5-1 and TRBJ2-5): KAGVTQTPRYLIKTRGQQVTLSCSPISGHRSVSWYQQTPGQGLQFLFEYFSETQRNKGNFPGRFSGRQFSNSRSEMNVSTLELGDSALYLCASSLGSVGGKTQYFGPGTRLLVL.